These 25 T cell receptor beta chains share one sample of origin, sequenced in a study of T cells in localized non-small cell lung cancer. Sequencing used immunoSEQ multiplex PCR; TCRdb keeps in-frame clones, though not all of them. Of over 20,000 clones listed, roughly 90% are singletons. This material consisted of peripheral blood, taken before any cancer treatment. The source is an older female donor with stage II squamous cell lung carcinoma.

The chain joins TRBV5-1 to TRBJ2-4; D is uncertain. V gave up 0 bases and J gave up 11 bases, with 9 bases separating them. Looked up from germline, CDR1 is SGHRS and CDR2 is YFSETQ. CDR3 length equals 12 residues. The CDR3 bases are TGCGCCAGCAGCTTGGAGCCAGGCCTTCAGTACTTC. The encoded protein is CASSLEPGLQYF.

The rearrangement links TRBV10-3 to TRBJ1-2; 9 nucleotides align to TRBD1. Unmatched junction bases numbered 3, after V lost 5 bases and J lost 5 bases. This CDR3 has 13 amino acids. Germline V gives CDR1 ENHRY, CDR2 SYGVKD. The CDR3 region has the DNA TGTGCCATCAGTAGGGGGACAGGGTATGGCTACACCTTC. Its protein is CAISRGTGYGYTF.

CDR3 loop: CASSVAPLAGGLGSYLETQYF. The CDR3, as DNA: TGTGCCAGCAGCGTAGCTCCACTAGCGGGGGGGCTTGGGTCTTATCTGGAGACCCAGTACTTC. V is TRBV9 and J is TRBJ2-5; the match to TRBD2 covers 13 bases. CDR3 length equals 21 residues. The V gene end was trimmed by 0 bases and the J gene end by 5 bases; junction bases not matched to a gene: 19. Germline CDR1 reads SGDLS; CDR2 reads YYNGEE.

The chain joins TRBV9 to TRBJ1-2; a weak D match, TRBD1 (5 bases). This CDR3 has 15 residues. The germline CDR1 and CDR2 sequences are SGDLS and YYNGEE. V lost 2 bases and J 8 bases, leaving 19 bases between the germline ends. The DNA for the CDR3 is TGTGCCAGCAGCGTCGGGACGACCGTTTCGAAGGGCTACACCTTC. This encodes CASSVGTTVSKGYTF. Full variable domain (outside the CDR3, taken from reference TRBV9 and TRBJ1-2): DSGVTQTPKHLITATGQRVTLRCSPRSGDLSVYWYQQSLDQGLQFLIQYYNGEERAKGNILERFSAQQFPDLHSELNLSSLELGDSALYFCASSVGTTVSKGYTFGSGTRLTVV.

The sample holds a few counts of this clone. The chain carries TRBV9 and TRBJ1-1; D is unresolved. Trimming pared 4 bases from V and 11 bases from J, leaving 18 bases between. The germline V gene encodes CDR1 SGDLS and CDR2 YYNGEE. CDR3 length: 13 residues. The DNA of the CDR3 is TGTGCCAGCAGCCCCCGTGCTGGCTTTGACGCTTTCTTT. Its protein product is CASSPRAGFDAFF.

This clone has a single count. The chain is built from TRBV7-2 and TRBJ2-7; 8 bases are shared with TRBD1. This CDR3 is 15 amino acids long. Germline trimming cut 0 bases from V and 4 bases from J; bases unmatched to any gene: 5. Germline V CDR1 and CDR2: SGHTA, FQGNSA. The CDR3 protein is CASSLAVGQGYEQYF. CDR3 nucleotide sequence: TGTGCCAGCAGCTTAGCGGTAGGACAGGGATACGAGCAGTACTTC.

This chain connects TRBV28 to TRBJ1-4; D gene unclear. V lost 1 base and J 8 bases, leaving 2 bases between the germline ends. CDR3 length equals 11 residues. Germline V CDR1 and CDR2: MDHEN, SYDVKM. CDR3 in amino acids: CASSLYEKLFF. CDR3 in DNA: TGTGCCAGCAGTTTATACGAAAAACTGTTTTTT.

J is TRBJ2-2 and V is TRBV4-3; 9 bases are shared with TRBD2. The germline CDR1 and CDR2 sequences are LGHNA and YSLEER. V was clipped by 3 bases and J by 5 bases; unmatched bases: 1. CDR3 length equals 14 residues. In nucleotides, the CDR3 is TGCGCCAGCAGCCACCTAGCGGGGACCGGGGAGCTGTTTTTT. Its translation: CASSHLAGTGELFF.

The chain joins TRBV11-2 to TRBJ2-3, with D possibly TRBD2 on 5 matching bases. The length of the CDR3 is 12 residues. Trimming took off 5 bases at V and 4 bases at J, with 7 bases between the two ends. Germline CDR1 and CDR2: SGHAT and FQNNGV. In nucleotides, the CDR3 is TGTGCCAGCAGCGCGGGTGCAGATACGCAGTATTTT. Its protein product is CASSAGADTQYF.

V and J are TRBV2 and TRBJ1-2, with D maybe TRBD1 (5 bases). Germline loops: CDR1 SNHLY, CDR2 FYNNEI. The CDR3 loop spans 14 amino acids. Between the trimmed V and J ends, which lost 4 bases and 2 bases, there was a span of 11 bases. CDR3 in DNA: TGTGCCAGCAGTGGGCCAGGGCAAAACTATGGCTACACCTTC. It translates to CASSGPGQNYGYTF.

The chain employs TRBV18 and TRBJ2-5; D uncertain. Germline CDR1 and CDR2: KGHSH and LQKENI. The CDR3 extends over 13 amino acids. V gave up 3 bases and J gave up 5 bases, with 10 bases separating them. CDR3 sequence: CASSPFAEETQYF. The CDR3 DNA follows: TGTGCCAGCTCACCCTTTGCAGAGGAGACCCAGTACTTC.

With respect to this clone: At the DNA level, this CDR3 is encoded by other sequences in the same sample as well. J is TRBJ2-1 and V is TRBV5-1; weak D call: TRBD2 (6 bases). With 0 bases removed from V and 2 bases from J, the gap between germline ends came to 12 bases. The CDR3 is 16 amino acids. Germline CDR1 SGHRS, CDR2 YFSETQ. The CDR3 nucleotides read TGCGCCAGCAGCTTGGGTGTGGGGGGTACCTACAATGAGCAGTTCTTC. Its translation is CASSLGVGGTYNEQFF.

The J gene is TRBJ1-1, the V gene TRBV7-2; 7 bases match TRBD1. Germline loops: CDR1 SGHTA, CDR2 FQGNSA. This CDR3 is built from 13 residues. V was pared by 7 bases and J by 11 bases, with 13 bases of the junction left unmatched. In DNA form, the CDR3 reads TGTGCCAGCACCCTTAGACAGGGCTCCTTTGCTTTCTTT. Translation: CASTLRQGSFAFF. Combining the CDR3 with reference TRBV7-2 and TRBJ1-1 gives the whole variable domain GAGVSQSPSNKVTEKGKDVELRCDPISGHTALYWYRQSLGQGLEFLIYFQGNSAPDKSGLPSDRFSAERTGGSVSTLTIQRTQQEDSAVYLCASTLRQGSFAFFGQGTRLTVV.

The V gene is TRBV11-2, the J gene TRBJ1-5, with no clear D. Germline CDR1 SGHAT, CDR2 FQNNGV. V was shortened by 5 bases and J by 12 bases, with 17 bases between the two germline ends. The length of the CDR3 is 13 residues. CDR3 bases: TGTGCCAGCAGCCCGGGTATACAAGCCGACCAGCATTTT. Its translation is CASSPGIQADQHF. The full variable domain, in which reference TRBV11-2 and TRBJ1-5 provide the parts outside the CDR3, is EAGVAQSPRYKIIEKRQSVAFWCNPISGHATLYWYQQILGQGPKLLIQFQNNGVVDDSQLPKDRFSAERLKGVDSTLKIQPAKLEDSAVYLCASSPGIQADQHFGDGTRLSIL.

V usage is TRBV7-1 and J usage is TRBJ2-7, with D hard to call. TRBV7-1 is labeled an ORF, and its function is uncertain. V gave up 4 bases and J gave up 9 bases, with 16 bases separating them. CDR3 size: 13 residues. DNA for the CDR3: TGTGCCAGCAGCTTTGGGCAACACGAGTGGCAGTACTTC. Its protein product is CASSFGQHEWQYF.

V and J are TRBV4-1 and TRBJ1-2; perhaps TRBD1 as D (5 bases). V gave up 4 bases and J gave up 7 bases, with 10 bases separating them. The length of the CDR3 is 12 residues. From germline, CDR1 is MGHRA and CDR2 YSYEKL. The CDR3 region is CASSRQGRGYTF. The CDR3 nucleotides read TGCGCCAGCAGCCGGCAGGGCCGTGGCTACACCTTC.

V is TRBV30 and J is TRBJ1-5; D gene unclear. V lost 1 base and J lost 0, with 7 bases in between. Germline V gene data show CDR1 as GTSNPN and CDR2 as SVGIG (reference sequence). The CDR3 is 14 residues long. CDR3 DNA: TGTGCCTGGAGTGCGGACGGTAGCAATCAGCCCCAGCATTTT. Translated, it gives CAWSADGSNQPQHF.

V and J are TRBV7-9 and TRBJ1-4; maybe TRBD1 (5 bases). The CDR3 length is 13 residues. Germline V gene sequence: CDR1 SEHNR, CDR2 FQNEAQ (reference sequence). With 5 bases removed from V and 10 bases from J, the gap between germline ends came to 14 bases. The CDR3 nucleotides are TGTGCCAGCAGCCGGGACGCACCTGGAAAACTGTTTTTT. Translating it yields CASSRDAPGKLFF.

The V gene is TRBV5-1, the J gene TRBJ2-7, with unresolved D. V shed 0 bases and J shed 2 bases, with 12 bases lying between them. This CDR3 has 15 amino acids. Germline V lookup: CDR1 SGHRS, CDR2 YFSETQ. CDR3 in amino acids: CASSLEAGPPYEQYF. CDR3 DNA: TGCGCCAGCAGCTTGGAAGCCGGTCCCCCCTACGAGCAGTACTTC.

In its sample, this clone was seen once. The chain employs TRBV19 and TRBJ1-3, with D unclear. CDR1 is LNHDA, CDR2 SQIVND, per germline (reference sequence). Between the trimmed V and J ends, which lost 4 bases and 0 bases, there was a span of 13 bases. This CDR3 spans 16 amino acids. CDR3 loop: CASSSDNPSSGNTIYF. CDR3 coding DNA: TGTGCCAGTAGTAGCGACAACCCCAGCTCTGGAAACACCATATATTTT.

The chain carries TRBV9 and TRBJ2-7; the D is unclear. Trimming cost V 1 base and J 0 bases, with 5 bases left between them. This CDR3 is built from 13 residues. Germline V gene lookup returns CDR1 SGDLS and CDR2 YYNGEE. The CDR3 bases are TGTGCCAGCAGCGTAACAGACTCCTACGAGCAGTACTTC. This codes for CASSVTDSYEQYF.

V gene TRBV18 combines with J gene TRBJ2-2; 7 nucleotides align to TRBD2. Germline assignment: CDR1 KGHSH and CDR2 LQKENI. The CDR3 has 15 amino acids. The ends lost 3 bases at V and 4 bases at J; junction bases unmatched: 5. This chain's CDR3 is CASSPGGGRTGELFF. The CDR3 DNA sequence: TGTGCCAGCTCACCGGGCGGGGGTCGCACCGGGGAGCTGTTTTTT.

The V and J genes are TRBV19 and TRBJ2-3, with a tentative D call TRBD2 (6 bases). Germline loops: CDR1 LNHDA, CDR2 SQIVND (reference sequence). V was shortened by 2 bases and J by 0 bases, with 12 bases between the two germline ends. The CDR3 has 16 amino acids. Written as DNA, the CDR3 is TGTGCCAGTAGTATACCGGGACTCTCAAGCACAGATACGCAGTATTTT. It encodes CASSIPGLSSTDTQYF.

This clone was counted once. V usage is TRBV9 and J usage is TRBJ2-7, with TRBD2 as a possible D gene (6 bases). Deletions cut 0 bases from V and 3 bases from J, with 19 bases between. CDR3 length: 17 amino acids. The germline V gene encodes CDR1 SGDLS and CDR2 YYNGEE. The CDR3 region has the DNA TGTGCCAGCAGCGTAGCCCCCATCGGGACGGGAGACTACGAGCAGTACTTC. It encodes CASSVAPIGTGDYEQYF.

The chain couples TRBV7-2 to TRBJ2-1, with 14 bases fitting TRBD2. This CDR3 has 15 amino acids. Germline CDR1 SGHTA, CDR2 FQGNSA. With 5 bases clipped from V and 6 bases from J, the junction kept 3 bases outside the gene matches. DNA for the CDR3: TGTGCCAGCAGCCGGACTAGCGGGGGGAGCAATGAGCAGTTCTTC. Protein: CASSRTSGGSNEQFF.